This is a list of T cell receptor beta chains from one sample in a study of T cells in Graves' hyperthyroidism and ophthalmopathy. One entry per CDR3 protein results from TCRdb running MiXCR on the multiplex PCR reads. The table records 500,000 to 550,000 distinct CDR3 sequences, less than 25% of them present only once. Sequencing was performed on blood. These receptor sequences come from a man aged 18 to 35 with Graves' hyperthyroidism. Each CDR3 is given with its conserved first and last residue. The D gene is left open where the match is weak. Rows give clone size only sometimes, using once, few, many, or a class for an expanded clone.

>TRBJ1-2|many|TRBV27|TRBD1
CASSVQGRNYGYTF
TGTGCCAGCAGTGTACAGGGGCGAAACTATGGCTACACCTTC
>TRBJ1-2|.|TRBV30|.
CAWSYGWMEGYTF
TGTGCCTGGAGTTACGGGTGGATGGAGGGCTACACCTTC
>TRBJ2-5|many|TRBV6-1|TRBD1
CASSRRQGTLQETQYF
TGTGCCAGCAGTCGCCGACAGGGGACTTTACAAGAGACCCAGTACTTC
>TRBJ2-2|.|TRBV2|.
CASRGPAGGGELFF
TGTGCCAGCAGGGGACCAGCGGGCGGCGGGGAGCTGTTTTTT
>TRBJ1-2|.|TRBV6-4|.
CASSYGGTVLYGYTF
TGTGCCAGCAGTTACGGTGGGACGGTCCTCTATGGCTACACCTTC
>TRBJ2-5|many|TRBV12-3/TRBV12-4|TRBD2
CASSPGTRDGETQYF
TGTGCCAGCAGTCCGGGGACTAGGGATGGGGAGACCCAGTACTTC
>TRBJ2-7|.|TRBV12-3/TRBV12-4|TRBD2
CASSPSGLLAGDDEQYF
TGTGCCAGCAGCCCCAGCGGGTTGCTAGCGGGAGACGACGAGCAGTACTTC
>TRBJ2-5|.|TRBV7-2|.
CASSLATGTQETQYF
TGTGCCAGCAGCTTAGCTACAGGGACACAAGAGACCCAGTACTTC
>TRBJ2-7|.|TRBV15|TRBD2
CATSIGGTSSYEQYF
TGTGCCACCAGCATAGGCGGGACTAGCAGCTACGAGCAGTACTTC
>TRBJ1-1|few|TRBV20-1|.
CSARPRPNTEAFF
TGCAGTGCTAGACCACGCCCGAACACTGAAGCTTTCTTT
>TRBJ2-7|many|TRBV2|.
CASSQSGAGSYEQYF
TGTGCCAGCAGCCAATCCGGGGCAGGGTCCTACGAGCAGTACTTC
>TRBJ1-1|.|TRBV5-1|.
CASSLDGNSYMNTEAFF
TGCGCCAGCAGCTTGGACGGTAATTCCTACATGAACACTGAAGCTTTCTTT
>TRBJ2-5|many|TRBV6-1|.
CASSVAVRAETQYF
TGTGCCAGCAGTGTAGCGGTACGTGCGGAGACCCAGTACTTC
>TRBJ2-7|.|TRBV5-1|.
CASSLGTTQIYEQYF
TGCGCCAGCAGCTTGGGCACTACCCAAATTTACGAGCAGTACTTC
>TRBJ1-2|.|TRBV7-9|TRBD1
CASSPGQGALGYTF
TGTGCCAGCAGTCCGGGACAGGGGGCTTTAGGCTACACCTTC
>TRBJ1-6|.|TRBV12-3/TRBV12-4|.
CASSGGAGYSPLHF
TGTGCCAGCAGCGGGGGGGCAGGGTACTCACCCCTCCACTTT
>TRBJ2-1|.|TRBV9|.
CASSVKGTGEQFF
TGTGCCAGCAGCGTTAAGGGGACTGGGGAGCAGTTCTTC
>TRBJ1-1|many|TRBV5-1|TRBD1
CASSQGQGSLFDTEAFF
TGCGCCAGCAGCCAAGGACAGGGGAGCCTATTTGACACTGAAGCTTTCTTT
>TRBJ2-6|many|TRBV9|TRBD1
CASSVGVIPTGAGANVPTF
TGTGCCAGCAGCGTAGGGGTAATACCGACAGGGGCAGGGGCCAACGTCCCGACTTTC
>TRBJ2-5|.|TRBV6-1|TRBD1
CASSETSTGKETQYF
TGTGCCAGCAGTGAAACCTCGACAGGGAAAGAGACCCAGTACTTC
>TRBJ1-5|.|TRBV12-5|.
CASGSPLSQHF
TGTGCTAGTGGCTCTCCTTTGTCCCAGCATTTT
>TRBJ1-2|.|TRBV13|TRBD1
CASAPGQGALGYTF
TGTGCCAGCGCTCCGGGACAGGGGGCTTTAGGCTACACCTTC
>TRBJ1-2|many|TRBV28|TRBD1
CASSLPDRDGGYTF
TGTGCCAGCAGTTTACCTGACAGGGATGGTGGCTACACCTTC
>TRBJ1-1|.|TRBV12-3/TRBV12-4|.
CASSFQGGSNTEAFF
TGTGCCAGCAGTTTTCAGGGAGGGTCGAACACTGAAGCTTTCTTT